One and the same sample provided the 26 T cell receptor beta chains below, sequenced in a study of beta chain features in type 1 diabetes. The investigators reverse transcribed all of the isolated RNA, so they sequenced expressed TCRB transcripts. TCRdb keeps only in-frame clones here, not all; method: immunoSEQ multiplex PCR. The sample has hundreds of thousands of clones, roughly a sixth seen once. Source material: naive CD4+ T cells from blood. The receptors were gathered from a man aged 18 to 30 in good health.

The chain has TRBV5-4 and TRBJ1-2, with 9 bases lining up with TRBD1. This CDR3 is 15 amino acids long. V was pared by 1 base and J by 2 bases, with 3 bases of the junction left unmatched. Per the germline V gene, CDR1 is SGHNT and CDR2 is YYREEE (reference sequence). The CDR3 region is CASSLWDRDNYGYTF. The CDR3 nucleotides read TGTGCCAGCAGCTTGTGGGACAGGGACAACTATGGCTACACCTTC. Together with reference TRBV5-4 and TRBJ1-2, the CDR3 gives the full variable domain: ETGVTQSPTHLIKTRGQQVTLRCSSQSGHNTVSWYQQALGQGPQFIFQYYREEENGRGNFPPRFSGLQFPNYSSELNVNALELDDSALYLCASSLWDRDNYGYTFGSGTRLTVV.

The chain joins TRBV15 to TRBJ2-7, with D possibly called TRBD1 or TRBD2 (5 bases each). The CDR3 contains 13 residues. Trimming removed 0 bases from V and 10 bases from J, with 13 bases in between. Per germline, CDR1 LNHNV and CDR2 YYDKDF (reference sequence). CDR3: CATSRDFGDPQYF. In nucleotides, the CDR3 is TGTGCCACCAGCAGAGATTTCGGGGACCCCCAGTACTTC.

J is TRBJ2-5 and V is TRBV27, with 7 bases aligning to TRBD1. V gave up 5 bases and J gave up 5 bases; unmatched junction bases: 8. The CDR3 runs 14 residues. Germline-derived CDR1 and CDR2 are MNHEY and SMNVEV (reference sequence). In DNA, the CDR3 is TGTGCCAGCAGTAGACAACAGGGGTGGGAGACCCAGTACTTC. It translates to CASSRQQGWETQYF.

This clone was seen more than once but under ten times. CDR3 residues: CASRTGERAYEQYF. CDR3 coding DNA: TGTGCCAGCAGGACAGGGGAAAGGGCCTACGAGCAGTACTTC. The V and J genes are TRBV28 and TRBJ2-7, with 8 bases aligning to TRBD1. The germline V gene encodes CDR1 MDHEN and CDR2 SYDVKM. The CDR3 length is 14 residues. V gave up 6 bases and J gave up 2 bases; unmatched junction bases: 6.

The table lists this clone with a few counts. J is TRBJ1-2 and V is TRBV7-2; TRBD1 might be the D (6 bases). Per the germline V gene, CDR1 is SGHTA and CDR2 is FQGNSA. V shed 1 base and J shed 0 bases, with 9 bases lying between them. CDR3 length equals 15 residues. Here the CDR3 DNA reads TGTGCCAGCAGCTTAGAAACAGGGTCTAACTATGGCTACACCTTC. This codes for CASSLETGSNYGYTF.

This clone has a handful of counts. The chain has TRBV6-5 and TRBJ2-7; D is perhaps TRBD1 (6 bases). From germline, CDR1 is MNHEY and CDR2 SVGAGI. The CDR3 has 14 residues. V lost 5 bases, J lost 1 base, and 12 bases lay in between. CDR3 loop: CASSPRTVSYEQYF. The CDR3 DNA reads as TGTGCCAGCAGTCCACGGACAGTTTCCTACGAGCAGTACTTC.

Here the CDR3 DNA reads TGTGCCTGGAGTGTGAGAGGTGTGGACAGGGGCAATCAGCCCCAGCATTTT. It specifies CAWSVRGVDRGNQPQHF. This rearrangement joins TRBV30 to TRBJ1-5, with TRBD1 matching 8 bases. Germline V gene lookup returns CDR1 GTSNPN and CDR2 SVGIG (reference sequence). V gave up 0 bases and J gave up 2 bases; unmatched junction bases: 9. This CDR3 comprises 17 residues.

Only a few counts were recorded for this clone. The CDR3 protein is CASSNREFYGYTF. The CDR3 DNA follows: TGTGCCAGCAGTAACAGGGAGTTCTATGGCTACACCTTC. This chain uses TRBV6-5 with TRBJ1-2; TRBD1 might be the D (6 bases). Germline V lookup: CDR1 MNHEY, CDR2 SVGAGI. The CDR3 loop spans 13 amino acids. Between the trimmed V and J ends, which lost 5 bases and 4 bases, there was a span of 11 bases.

The chain recombines TRBV7-9 with TRBJ2-1; D is undetermined. The V end was cut by 5 bases, the J end by 6 bases, with 11 bases between. Germline loops: CDR1 SEHNR, CDR2 FQNEAQ (reference sequence). The CDR3 has 13 residues. The chain's CDR3 is CASSLMGPNEQFF. CDR3 sequence (DNA): TGTGCCAGCAGCCTCATGGGCCCCAATGAGCAGTTCTTC.

This clone came up a few times. The chain joins TRBV28 to TRBJ2-3; D is possibly TRBD1 (6 bases). Germline assignment: CDR1 MDHEN and CDR2 SYDVKM. Trimming took 7 bases from V and 4 from J, leaving 12 bases between them. CDR3 length equals 13 residues. The CDR3 loop reads CASTLTGPDTQYF. The CDR3 bases are TGTGCCAGCACCCTTACAGGGCCAGATACGCAGTATTTT.

This clone has only a few counts. An end of the junction differs from the germline gene, which may be a read error. The V call is TRBV7-7, the J call TRBJ1-1; D not resolved. There are 17 residues in the CDR3. In germline, CDR1 is SSHAT, CDR2 FNYEAQ (reference sequence). As DNA, the CDR3 is TGTGCTAGCAGGATTCCCCCAAGGTGGGGAGGTGACACTGAAGCTTTCTTT. It is translated as CASRIPPRWGGDTEAFF.

The sample holds a few counts of this clone. The rearrangement joins TRBV28 to TRBJ2-7, with 9 nucleotides matching TRBD2. The CDR3 covers 15 residues. The germline gives CDR1 MDHEN, CDR2 SYDVKM. The V segment lost 5 bases and the J segment 3 bases; nucleotides outside the gene matches: 8. CDR3 DNA: TGTGCCAGCAGTCCCTCAATAGCGGGAGTCTACGAGCAGTACTTC. It is translated as CASSPSIAGVYEQYF. Using reference TRBV28 and TRBJ2-7 for the parts outside the CDR3, the full variable domain is DVKVTQSSRYLVKRTGEKVFLECVQDMDHENMFWYRQDPGLGLRLIYFSYDVKMKEKGDIPEGYSVSREKKERFSLILESASTNQTSMYLCASSPSIAGVYEQYFGPGTRLTVT.

The chain couples TRBV30 to TRBJ1-5, with TRBD1 as a possible D gene (5 bases). This CDR3 is 14 amino acids long. Per germline, CDR1 GTSNPN and CDR2 SVGIG (reference sequence). The ends were cut back, 0 bases at V and 2 bases at J, with 8 bases in the middle. The CDR3 nucleotides read TGTGCCTGGAGTGTAACACAGGGCAATCAGCCCCAGCATTTT. This gives the protein CAWSVTQGNQPQHF.

This clone appeared a few times. The chain recombines TRBV19 with TRBJ1-5; no clear D gene. Germline-derived CDR1 and CDR2 are LNHDA and SQIVND (reference sequence). The CDR3 runs 15 residues. The V end was cut by 1 base, the J end by 3 bases, with 10 bases between. CDR3 sequence reads: CASSIGQTFNQPQHF. As DNA, the CDR3 is TGTGCCAGTAGTATAGGCCAGACCTTCAATCAGCCCCAGCATTTT. The full variable domain, completed using reference TRBV19 and TRBJ1-5, is DGGITQSPKYLFRKEGQNVTLSCEQNLNHDAMYWYRQDPGQGLRLIYYSQIVNDFQKGDIAEGYSVSREKKESFPLTVTSAQKNPTAFYLCASSIGQTFNQPQHFGDGTRLSIL.

This clone was seen more than once but under ten times. The V gene is TRBV18, the J gene TRBJ2-7, with a weak D call TRBD1 (5 bases). The CDR3 loop spans 12 amino acids. The germline V gene encodes CDR1 KGHSH and CDR2 LQKENI. The ends were cut back, 3 bases at V and 3 bases at J, with 6 bases in the middle. The CDR3 nucleotides are TGTGCCAGCTCACCGACAGTCTACGAGCAGTACTTC. Amino acids: CASSPTVYEQYF.

Only a few counts were recorded for this clone. The chain employs TRBV18 and TRBJ1-1; D might be TRBD1 (6 bases). The CDR3 runs to 13 residues. Per germline, CDR1 KGHSH and CDR2 LQKENI. Trimming shortened V by 7 bases and J by 3 bases, and 12 bases separated the two germline ends. CDR3 nucleotides: TGTGCCAGCTTCCCAGGGGAGGACACTGAAGCTTTCTTT. Amino acids: CASFPGEDTEAFF.

This clone was found a few times. In DNA, the CDR3 is TGCGCCAGCAGCTCTACCGGGACAGGGGTGATTGGCGCTTTCTTT. This translates into CASSSTGTGVIGAFF. This chain connects TRBV5-1 to TRBJ1-1; TRBD1 matches 10 bases. Germline CDR1 reads SGHRS; CDR2 reads YFSETQ. J gave up 11 bases and V 3 bases, and 13 bases lay outside the gene matches. The CDR3 runs 15 residues.

The chain couples TRBV15 to TRBJ2-1, with TRBD1 matching 7 bases. The V segment lost 1 base and the J segment 8 bases; nucleotides outside the gene matches: 8. Per the germline V gene, CDR1 is LNHNV and CDR2 is YYDKDF (reference sequence). The CDR3 sequence is 15 residues long. CDR3 in DNA: TGTGCCACCAGCAGAGGAACAGGGGATGTCCATGAGCAGTTCTTC. It translates to CATSRGTGDVHEQFF.

This clone was counted only a few times. The chain has TRBV4-3 and TRBJ2-2; no definite D call. Germline lookup yields CDR1 LGHNA and CDR2 YSLEER. V was cut by 4 bases and J by 7 bases, with 7 bases left in between. The CDR3 length is 12 residues. The CDR3 here is CASSPHIGELFF. In nucleotides, the CDR3 is TGCGCCAGCAGCCCCCACATCGGGGAGCTGTTTTTT.

This sequence joins TRBV7-2 and TRBJ1-6; D is possibly TRBD1 (5 bases). Germline V gene data show CDR1 as SGHTA and CDR2 as FQGNSA. Trimming cost V 1 base and J 7 bases, with 14 bases left between them. This CDR3 comprises 16 residues. The DNA of the CDR3 is TGTGCCAGCAGCTTAGTTCTCGGGACTGGCAATTCACCCCTCCACTTT. Its protein product is CASSLVLGTGNSPLHF.

This sequence joins TRBV7-9 and TRBJ2-1, with D maybe TRBD2 (6 bases). The CDR3 covers 17 residues. CDR1 and CDR2 from the germline V gene are SEHNR and FQNEAQ (reference sequence). Trimming left V 5 bases short and J 1 base short, with 18 bases between. CDR3 sequence (DNA): TGTGCCAGCAGCCGCGGCAGGCGGGACTTTTCCTACAATGAGCAGTTCTTC. It is translated as CASSRGRRDFSYNEQFF.

This clone was counted a few times. The rearrangement joins TRBV7-6 to TRBJ1-1; no reliable D call. The CDR3 loop spans 14 amino acids. V was pared by 5 bases and J by 4 bases, with 14 bases between. Germline assignment: CDR1 SGHVS and CDR2 FNYEAQ. The CDR3 nucleotides are TGTGCCAGCAGCCCATCCTCCGTCAGCACTGAAGCTTTCTTT. Translated, it gives CASSPSSVSTEAFF.

This clone was recorded a few times. CDR3 sequence: CSVALNEANTGELFF. The CDR3 DNA sequence: TGCAGCGTTGCCCTTAACGAGGCGAACACCGGGGAGCTGTTTTTT. The rearrangement joins TRBV29-1 to TRBJ2-2; D is ambiguous. CDR3 length: 15 residues. Between the trimmed V and J ends, which lost 4 bases and 0 bases, there was a span of 12 bases. Looked up from germline, CDR1 is SQVTM and CDR2 is ANQGSEA.

The chain is built from TRBV14 and TRBJ2-1; TRBD2 agrees at 7 bases. CDR3 length: 15 amino acids. In germline, CDR1 is SGHDN, CDR2 FVKESK. The junction had 7 bases not matched to a gene; V was cut back by 1 base and J by 7 bases. For the CDR3, the DNA is TGTGCCAGCAGCCAAGTTGGTTGGGAGGGGAATGAGCAGTTCTTC. This sequence encodes CASSQVGWEGNEQFF. Complete variable domain (other parts from reference TRBV14 and TRBJ2-1): EAGVTQFPSHSVIEKGQTVTLRCDPISGHDNLYWYRRVMGKEIKFLLHFVKESKQDESGMPNNRFLAERTGGTYSTLKVQPAELEDSGVYFCASSQVGWEGNEQFFGPGTRLTVL.

This clone was observed a few times. This chain links TRBV19 with TRBJ1-2; weak D call: TRBD1 (5 bases). The V gene lost 9 bases and the J gene lost 4 bases, with 15 bases spanning the gap. Germline CDR1 is LNHDA and CDR2 is SQIVND (reference sequence). The CDR3 is made up of 13 amino acids. The CDR3 nucleotides read TGTGCCAGCCGCTCCAGGGTGACCTATGGCTACACCTTC. This codes for CASRSRVTYGYTF.

The chain joins TRBV4-2 to TRBJ1-2; D remains ambiguous. Trimming stripped 3 bases from V and 7 bases from J, with 18 bases between. CDR1 and CDR2 (germline): LGHNA, YNFKEQ. This CDR3 spans 15 amino acids. The chain's CDR3 is CASSHAERPSLGYTF. CDR3 DNA sequence: TGTGCCAGCAGCCATGCTGAACGACCGAGCCTTGGCTACACCTTC.